This T cell receptor (beta chain) was sequenced for a study of neurological immune-mediated disorders. Regarding the study as a whole: With the multiple sclerosis repertoire cluster, none of the clinical or MRI features showed an association. Whereas HTLV-1-associated myelopathy showed the most TCR clonal expansion, multiple sclerosis showed the least, with levels below those of healthy controls. Because no CDR3 amino acid sequences were shared across subjects by expanded clones, private repertoires were suggested in all groups.

The CDR3 has 14 amino acids. Between the trimmed V and J ends, which lost 0 bases and 1 base, there was a span of 5 bases. The germline gives CDR1 SGHVS, CDR2 FQNEAQ. The table lists this clonotype with many counts. No antigen is known for it. The cDNA came from 5'RACE, which used 10-nucleotide random UMIs. MiXCR was run by TCRdb on the 5' RACE reads, yielding one entry per CDR3 protein. This sample has about 19,000 distinct CDR3 sequences, with 2.6% found just once. The receptor was isolated from a woman under 30 with multiple sclerosis. This chain uses TRBV7-8 with TRBJ2-3, with unresolved D. The material sequenced was PBMCs. The CDR3 reads CASSLAGGTDTQYF. DNA for the CDR3: TGTGCCAGCAGCTTAGCTGGCGGCACAGATACGCAGTATTTT.